The sample holds a few counts of the clone carrying this T cell receptor (beta chain). Its matching antigen is unknown. The data are from a study of T-cell memory formation after mild COVID-19. As for the study in general: Largely donor-specific TCR clusters were found. Study results and caveats: Confirmation was lacking for SARS-CoV-2 specificity of second-wave clones that peaked on day 37. The main location of contracting CD4+ clones was CM and EM, and that of contracting CD8+ clones was EMRA.

5'RACE with constant-segment primers built TCRalpha and TCRbeta cDNA libraries with UMIs. TCRdb reprocessed the 5' RACE reads with MiXCR, giving one entry per CDR3 protein. The repertoire holds approximately 89,000 distinct CDR3 sequences, with 9.5% to 15% as singletons. V shed 4 bases and J 4 bases; nucleotides not matched to a gene: 3. The germline V gene encodes CDR1 SGHTA and CDR2 FQGNSA. This CDR3 spans 14 amino acids. The sequence was collected from a man between 18 and 29 years old who had mild COVID-19 (a few samples of this study predate the infection). Cell type and time point are not known. The chain links TRBV7-2 to TRBJ2-1; 8 bases are a match to TRBD1. Sequencing was carried out using PBMCs or a T cell subset sorted from them (not recorded which). For the CDR3, the DNA is TGTGCCAGCAGCTGGGACAGGAATTACAATGAGCAGTTCTTC. Protein sequence: CASSWDRNYNEQFF. The full variable domain, rest sourced from reference TRBV7-2 and TRBJ2-1, is GAGVSQSPSNKVTEKGKDVELRCDPISGHTALYWYRQSLGQGLEFLIYFQGNSAPDKSGLPSDRFSAERTGGSVSTLTIQRTQQEDSAVYLCASSWDRNYNEQFFGPGTRLTVL.